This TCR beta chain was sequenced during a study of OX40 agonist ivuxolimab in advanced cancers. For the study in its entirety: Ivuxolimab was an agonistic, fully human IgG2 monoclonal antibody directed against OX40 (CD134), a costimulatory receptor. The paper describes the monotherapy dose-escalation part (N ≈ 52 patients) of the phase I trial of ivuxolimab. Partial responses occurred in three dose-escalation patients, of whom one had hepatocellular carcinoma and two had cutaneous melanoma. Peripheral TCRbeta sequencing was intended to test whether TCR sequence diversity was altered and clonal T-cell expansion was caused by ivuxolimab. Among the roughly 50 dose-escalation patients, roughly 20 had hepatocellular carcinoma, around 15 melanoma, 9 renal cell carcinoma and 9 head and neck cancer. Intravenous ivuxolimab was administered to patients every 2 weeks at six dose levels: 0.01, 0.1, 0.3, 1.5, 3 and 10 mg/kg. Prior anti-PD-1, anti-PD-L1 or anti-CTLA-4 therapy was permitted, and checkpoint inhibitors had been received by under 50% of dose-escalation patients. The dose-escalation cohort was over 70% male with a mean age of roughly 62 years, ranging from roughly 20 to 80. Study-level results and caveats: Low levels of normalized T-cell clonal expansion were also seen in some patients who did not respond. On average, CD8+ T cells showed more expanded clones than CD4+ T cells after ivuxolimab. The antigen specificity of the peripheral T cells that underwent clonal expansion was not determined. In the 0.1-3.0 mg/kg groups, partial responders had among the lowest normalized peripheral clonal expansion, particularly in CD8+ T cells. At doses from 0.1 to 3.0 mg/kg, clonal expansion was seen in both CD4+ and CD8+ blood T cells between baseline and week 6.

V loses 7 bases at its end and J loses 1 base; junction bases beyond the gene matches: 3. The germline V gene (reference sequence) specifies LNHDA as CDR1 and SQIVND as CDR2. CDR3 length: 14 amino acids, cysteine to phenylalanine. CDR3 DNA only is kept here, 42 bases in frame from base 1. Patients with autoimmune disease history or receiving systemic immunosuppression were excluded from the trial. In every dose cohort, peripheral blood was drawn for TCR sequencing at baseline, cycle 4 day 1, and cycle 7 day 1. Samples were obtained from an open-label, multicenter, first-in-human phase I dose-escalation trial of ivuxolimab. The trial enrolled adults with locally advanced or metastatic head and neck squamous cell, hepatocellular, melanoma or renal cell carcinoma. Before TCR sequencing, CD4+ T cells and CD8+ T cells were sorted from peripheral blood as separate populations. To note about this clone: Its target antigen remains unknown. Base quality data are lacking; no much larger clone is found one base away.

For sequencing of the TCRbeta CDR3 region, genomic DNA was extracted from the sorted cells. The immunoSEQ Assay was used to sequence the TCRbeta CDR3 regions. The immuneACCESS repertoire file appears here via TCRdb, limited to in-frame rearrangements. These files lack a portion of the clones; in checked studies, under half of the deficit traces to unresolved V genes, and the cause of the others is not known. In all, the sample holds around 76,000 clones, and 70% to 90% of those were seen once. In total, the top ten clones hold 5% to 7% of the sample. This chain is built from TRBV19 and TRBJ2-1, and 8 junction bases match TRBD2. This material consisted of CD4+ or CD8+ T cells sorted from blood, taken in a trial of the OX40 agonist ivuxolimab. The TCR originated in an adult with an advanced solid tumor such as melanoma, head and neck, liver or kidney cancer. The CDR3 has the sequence CASKGGRSYNEQFF. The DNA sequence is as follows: TGTGCCAGTAAGGGCGGGAGGTCCTACAATGAGCAGTTCTTC.